Presented here are 2 T cell receptor beta chains from one specimen sequenced in a study of shared clonotypes between healthy human individuals. Some clones are missing from TCRdb's copy, which holds only in-frame ones; the method was immunoSEQ multiplex PCR. Counted here are roughly 2.5 million clones, more than 90% occurring once; the ten biggest clones make up over 0.12%. Sequencing was carried out using naive CD4+ T cells sorted from blood. Subset described: CD45RA+ positively selected. The origin of the receptors is a man younger than 35 in good health.

The CDR3 protein is CASSPGGIDGNTIYF. Written as DNA, the CDR3 is TGTGCCAGCTCACCAGGGGGGATCGACGGAAACACCATATATTTT. This chain connects TRBV18 to TRBJ1-3, with D maybe TRBD1 (5 bases). Deletions cut 2 bases from V and 4 bases from J, with 12 bases between. Germline CDR1 reads KGHSH; CDR2 reads LQKENI. The CDR3 runs 15 residues.

V usage is TRBV30 and J usage is TRBJ1-1; D uncertain. V gave up 0 bases and J gave up 11 bases, with 16 bases separating them. Looked up from germline, CDR1 is GTSNPN and CDR2 is SVGIG (reference sequence). The CDR3 contains 13 residues. CDR3 protein: CAWSVPSQFVAFF. DNA of the CDR3: TGTGCCTGGAGTGTACCGAGTCAATTCGTGGCTTTCTTT.